This T cell receptor (beta chain) was recorded in a study of blood T cell repertoires in COVID-19. Study details: The United States, Italy and Spain provided the acute and convalescent COVID-19 samples. In each case, the material was cDNA or gDNA derived from T cells, B-cell-depleted T cells, or PBMCs.

Per the original methods: From reference gene primer amplification, estimates of nucleated cell counts were derived. Repertoires were generated with immunoSEQ multiplex PCR, while TCRdb's copy carries only in-frame clones and drops some. From that table come the V and J calls and clone size; the DNA was used to work out D and trimming. The sample comprises a few hundred thousand clones, approximately 81% of which are singletons, and 8% to 13% rests with the top ten. The CDR3 totals 15 residues. Germline loops: CDR1 MNHEY, CDR2 SMNVEV (reference sequence). The V gene end was trimmed by 7 bases and the J gene end by 2 bases; junction bases not matched to a gene: 8.

The source material was peripheral blood. The chain has TRBV27 and TRBJ1-1; 9 bases line up with TRBD1. This receptor was obtained from a woman older than 75 with acute or convalescent COVID-19. The CDR3 here is CASTWGTGSNTEAFF. The CDR3 coding sequence is TGTGCCAGCACCTGGGGGACAGGGTCTAACACTGAAGCTTTCTTT.